The clone carrying this T cell receptor (beta chain) has at least ten counts. The antigen remains unidentified. This entry belongs to a study of T cell repertoires in cytomegalovirus infection. Study in general: Through public TCR beta signatures, both CMV infection and matching HLA type were indicated.

General study points: HLA-C-restricted TCR beta clonotypes specific for CMV led the ex vivo response. The cumulative frequency of public TCR beta families identified carriers of CMV plus the relevant HLA.

CDR1 and CDR2 from the germline V gene are MRHNA and SNTAGT. Trimming stripped 2 bases from V and 3 bases from J, with 8 bases between. There are 14 residues in the CDR3. TCRdb passed the reads through MiXCR, listing each CDR3 protein once. The sample records approximately 500,000 distinct CDR3 sequences, about 10% being singletons. The sequence derives from a human donor in good health (CMV status not recorded). Some clones in this sample may be carry-over from other donors' samples. Sequencing was performed on PBMCs. The chain carries TRBV6-4 and TRBJ2-1; D is perhaps TRBD1 (7 bases). The CDR3 loop is CASSDQGGYNEQFF. CDR3 nucleotide sequence: TGTGCCAGCAGTGACCAGGGGGGCTACAATGAGCAGTTCTTC.